A selection of T cell receptor beta chains follows, all from one sample in a study of blood T cell repertoires in COVID-19. Sequenced by immunoSEQ multiplex PCR; TCRdb stores in-frame clones only, minus some. The table lists over 95,000 clones, about 85% of them singletons. Sequencing was carried out using peripheral blood. The receptor set was obtained from a man in his forties with acute or convalescent COVID-19. The CDR3 runs from the conserved cysteine through the conserved F or W.

CDR3 protein: CAWIGTGGNYGYTF; J gene: TRBJ1-2; V gene: TRBV30
CDR3 protein: CSVADLAGFPKTQYF; J gene: TRBJ2-5; V gene: TRBV29-1
CDR3 protein: CASSISRSGNTIYF; J gene: TRBJ1-3; V gene: TRBV19
CDR3 protein: CASNLIYTEAFF; J gene: TRBJ1-1; V gene: TRBV7-9
CDR3 protein: CAGTRGPRYGYTF; J gene: TRBJ1-2; V gene: TRBV30
CDR3 protein: CASSRQRGPYNEQFF; J gene: TRBJ2-1; V gene: TRBV7-6
CDR3 protein: CASSVEQGFYNEQFF; J gene: TRBJ2-1; V gene: TRBV9
CDR3 protein: CASSEDTSGQETQYF; J gene: TRBJ2-5; V gene: TRBV6-1
CDR3 protein: CASSESDSLSYTF; J gene: TRBJ1-2; V gene: TRBV10-2
CDR3 protein: CASSRTGGGETQYF; J gene: TRBJ2-5; V gene: TRBV6-2/TRBV6-3
CDR3 protein: CASADTTGTGGDDIQYF; J gene: TRBJ2-4; V gene: TRBV9
CDR3 protein: CASRPGQGKYEQYF; J gene: TRBJ2-7; V gene: TRBV7-9
CDR3 protein: CASSTGQGGSYEQYF; J gene: TRBJ2-7; V gene: TRBV5-1
CDR3 protein: CSVTSGGSTDTQYF; J gene: TRBJ2-3; V gene: TRBV29-1
CDR3 protein: CASSPNQGRQETQYF; J gene: TRBJ2-5; V gene: TRBV18
CDR3 protein: CASSSERGATDTQYF; J gene: TRBJ2-3; V gene: TRBV5-1
CDR3 protein: CASSYTAQGLGKGEQYF; J gene: TRBJ2-7; V gene: TRBV5-1
CDR3 protein: CASSEMQRNYGYTF; J gene: TRBJ1-2; V gene: TRBV6-1
CDR3 protein: CASRLGTSGGLDEQFF; J gene: TRBJ2-1; V gene: TRBV12-2
CDR3 protein: CATSPNPGLAGGSSYNEQFF; J gene: TRBJ2-1; V gene: TRBV24-1
CDR3 protein: CASRRGQESYGYTF; J gene: TRBJ1-2; V gene: TRBV19
CDR3 protein: CASSELAGVPTQETQYF; J gene: TRBJ2-5; V gene: TRBV2
CDR3 protein: CASSFRDSSSGNTIYF; J gene: TRBJ1-3; V gene: TRBV6-6
CDR3 protein: CASILPRDRTGAYNEQFF; J gene: TRBJ2-1; V gene: TRBV25-1
CDR3 protein: CSVGAGGIAFF; J gene: TRBJ1-1; V gene: TRBV29-1
CDR3 protein: CASSSLTSEAKNIQYF; J gene: TRBJ2-4; V gene: TRBV6-5